This TCR beta chain was captured in a study of monozygotic twins with inflammatory bowel disease. Making each TCR library took 3,500 to 4,500 ng of total RNA. Nested PCRs of about 17 and 10 cycles, two in total, were run on TCRalpha and TCRbeta cDNA. After re-calling the 5' RACE reads, TCRdb lists one entry per CDR3 protein, DNA absent. The sample totals around 40,000 distinct CDR3 sequences. This clonotype was sampled from a human donor with ulcerative colitis or Crohn's disease, or a healthy co-twin of an affected twin (not recorded which). Specimen: blood.

The CDR3 loop reads CASRAGLAVVTEELFF. The chain is built from TRBV5-1 and TRBJ2-2; there is no DNA to check the TCRdb D call of TRBD2. Germline loops: CDR1 SGHRS, CDR2 YFSETQ. The CDR3 contains 16 residues.